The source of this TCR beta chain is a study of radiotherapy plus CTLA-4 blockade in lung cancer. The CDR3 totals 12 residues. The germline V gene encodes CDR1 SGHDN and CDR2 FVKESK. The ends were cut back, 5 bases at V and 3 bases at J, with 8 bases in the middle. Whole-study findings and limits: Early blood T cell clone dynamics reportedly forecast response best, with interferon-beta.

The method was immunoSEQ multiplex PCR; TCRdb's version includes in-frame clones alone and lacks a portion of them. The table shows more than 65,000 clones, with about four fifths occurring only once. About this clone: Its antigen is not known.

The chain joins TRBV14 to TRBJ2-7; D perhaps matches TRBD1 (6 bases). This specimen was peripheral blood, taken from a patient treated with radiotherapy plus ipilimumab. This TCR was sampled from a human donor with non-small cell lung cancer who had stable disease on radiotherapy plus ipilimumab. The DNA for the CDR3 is TGTGCCAGCAGCATACAGGGCTACGAGCAGTACTTC. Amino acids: CASSIQGYEQYF.